One and the same sample provided the 17 T cell receptor beta chains below, sequenced in a study of blood T cell repertoires in COVID-19. The repertoire was sequenced with immunoSEQ multiplex PCR; TCRdb's copy has only in-frame clones and lacks some. The table lists 250,000 to 300,000 clones, roughly nine tenths of them singletons. The specimen sequenced was peripheral blood. The source of these receptors is a woman in her thirties with COVID-19, enrolled during active disease.

This chain joins TRBV11-2 and TRBJ1-5, with D possibly being TRBD1 (5 bases). Germline values: CDR1 SGHAT, CDR2 FQNNGV. CDR3 length: 13 amino acids. Trimming removed 6 bases at V and 5 bases at J, with 11 bases between. The CDR3 nucleotides read TGTGCCAGCAGTAAGGGGTACGATCAGCCCCAGCATTTT. Translated, it gives CASSKGYDQPQHF.

This chain links TRBV5-1 with TRBJ1-2, with D unresolved. The CDR3 contains 15 residues. Germline V gives CDR1 SGHRS, CDR2 YFSETQ. V was cut by 0 bases and J by 8 bases, with 17 bases left in between. The CDR3 is CASSLGGRGEGGYTF. In DNA form, the CDR3 reads TGCGCCAGCAGCTTGGGTGGTCGGGGAGAGGGCGGCTACACCTTC.

V gene TRBV7-2 combines with J gene TRBJ2-1; D uncertain. The CDR3 covers 12 residues. Trimming removed 8 bases from V and 0 bases from J, with 5 bases in between. Germline CDR1 is SGHTA and CDR2 is FQGNSA. The CDR3 reads CASGRSYNEQFF. The CDR3 DNA sequence: TGTGCCAGCGGGCGCTCCTACAATGAGCAGTTCTTC.

The chain combines TRBV2 with TRBJ1-2, with TRBD1 matching over 8 bases. With V trimmed by 4 bases and J by 8 bases, 6 bases remained unmatched. The CDR3 covers 13 residues. Germline CDR1 is SNHLY and CDR2 is FYNNEI. The DNA for the CDR3 is TGTGCCAGCAGTGTAACAGGGGGATACGGCTACACCTTC. Its translation: CASSVTGGYGYTF.

J is TRBJ2-3 and V is TRBV4-1; no clear D. Per the germline V gene, CDR1 is MGHRA and CDR2 is YSYEKL. Trimming cost V 5 bases and J 0 bases, with 9 bases left between them. This CDR3 comprises 14 residues. In DNA form, the CDR3 reads TGCGCCAGCAGCTATCTACCTAGCACAGATACGCAGTATTTT. Translation gives CASSYLPSTDTQYF.

This clone has a handful of counts. The V gene is TRBV11-3, the J gene TRBJ1-1; no clear D. The germline gives CDR1 SGHNT, CDR2 YENEEA. The CDR3 extends over 13 amino acids. V gave up 4 bases and J gave up 3 bases, with 9 bases separating them. The chain's CDR3 is CASSSSMDTEAFF. CDR3 DNA: TGTGCCAGCAGCTCCTCTATGGACACTGAAGCTTTCTTT.

The V and J genes are TRBV5-4 and TRBJ2-3; TRBD1 is a possible D gene (6 bases). Germline CDR1 and CDR2: SGHNT and YYREEE (reference sequence). With 4 bases removed from V and 0 bases from J, the gap between germline ends came to 12 bases. The CDR3 length is 15 residues. CDR3 sequence (DNA): TGTGCCAGCAGCACCATGGGGGCTAGCACAGATACGCAGTATTTT. Its protein product is CASSTMGASTDTQYF. Full variable domain (remainder filled in from reference TRBV5-4 and TRBJ2-3): ETGVTQSPTHLIKTRGQQVTLRCSSQSGHNTVSWYQQALGQGPQFIFQYYREEENGRGNFPPRFSGLQFPNYSSELNVNALELDDSALYLCASSTMGASTDTQYFGPGTRLTVL.

The chain carries TRBV18 and TRBJ2-7, with D maybe TRBD1 (5 bases). Trimming cost V 2 bases and J 2 bases, with 10 bases left between them. The CDR3 spans 14 residues. Germline assignment: CDR1 KGHSH and CDR2 LQKENI. Written as DNA, the CDR3 is TGTGCCAGCTCACCAGGGGCCCTTACCTACGAGCAGTACTTC. It encodes CASSPGALTYEQYF.

V gene TRBV4-1 combines with J gene TRBJ2-7, with D possibly being TRBD2 (5 bases). This CDR3 has 15 amino acids. Germline V lookup: CDR1 MGHRA, CDR2 YSYEKL. V lost 0 bases and J lost 1, with 10 bases in between. Written as DNA, the CDR3 is TGCGCCAGCAGCCAAGAAGCGGCTCCTTCCTACGAGCAGTACTTC. Encoded protein: CASSQEAAPSYEQYF.

This clone has just one count. V gene TRBV19 combines with J gene TRBJ1-4; no firm D call. Trimming removed 10 bases from V and 4 bases from J, with 16 bases in between. The CDR3 contains 14 residues. Germline CDR1 reads LNHDA; CDR2 reads SQIVND (reference sequence). Here the CDR3 DNA reads TGTGCCACCACGTCAGTGTCGGGTAATGAAAAACTGTTTTTT. It encodes CATTSVSGNEKLFF.

CDR3 nucleotides: TGTGCCAGCAGTTCTACCAAGCGAAGGCTATACACTGAAGCTTTCTTT. Encoded protein: CASSSTKRRLYTEAFF. The rearrangement joins TRBV27 to TRBJ1-1; D gene ambiguous. The germline CDR1 and CDR2 sequences are MNHEY and SMNVEV (reference sequence). V lost 4 bases and J 3 bases, leaving 18 bases between the germline ends. The length of the CDR3 is 16 residues.

The chain is built from TRBV3-1 (or the pseudogene TRBV3-2) and TRBJ2-1, with D tentatively TRBD2 (5 bases). Between the trimmed V and J ends, which lost 4 bases and 9 bases, there was a span of 13 bases. The CDR3 contains 13 residues. Germline V gene sequence: CDR1 LGHDT, CDR2 YNNKEL (reference sequence). The chain's CDR3 is CASSPVLVGEQFF. CDR3 DNA: TGTGCCAGCAGCCCTGTACTAGTTGGTGAGCAGTTCTTC.

The chain has TRBV27 and TRBJ2-2; D perhaps matches TRBD1 (7 bases). Trimming removed 5 bases from V and 5 bases from J, with 18 bases in between. CDR3 size: 16 residues. Germline-derived CDR1 and CDR2 are MNHEY and SMNVEV (reference sequence). The CDR3 region has the DNA TGTGCCAGCAGTAGACAGGGACTTTTAAGGACCGGGGAGCTGTTTTTT. It codes for CASSRQGLLRTGELFF.

This clone was counted a few times. The chain couples TRBV3-1 (or the pseudogene TRBV3-2) to TRBJ1-2, with D tentatively TRBD1 (5 bases). The CDR3 loop spans 13 amino acids. V was clipped by 1 base and J by 4 bases, with 7 bases between them. CDR1 is LGHDT, CDR2 YNNKEL, per germline (reference sequence). CDR3 nucleotides: TGTGCCAGCAGCCAAGTGGACATCTATGGCTACACCTTC. This codes for CASSQVDIYGYTF.

V is TRBV10-3 and J is TRBJ1-4; D gene unclear. The germline V and J ends were trimmed by 8 bases and 5 bases, with 12 bases remaining between them. This CDR3 is 13 amino acids long. In germline, CDR1 is ENHRY, CDR2 SYGVKD. Here the CDR3 DNA reads TGTGCCATCCGAGGAGGTCCCAATGAAAAACTGTTTTTT. Its translation is CAIRGGPNEKLFF.

The rearrangement uses TRBV27 and TRBJ2-1; 7 bases align to TRBD1. The CDR3 loop spans 14 amino acids. J lost 8 bases, V lost 8 bases, and 12 bases had no gene match. Germline CDR1 MNHEY, CDR2 SMNVEV (reference sequence). CDR3 sequence (DNA): TGTGCCAGCGGTCATAAGGACAGGATCGATGAGCAGTTCTTC. Translation gives CASGHKDRIDEQFF.

The chain combines TRBV2 with TRBJ2-7; a weak D match, TRBD2 (7 bases). Trimming took off 1 base at V and 5 bases at J, with 18 bases between the two ends. The germline CDR1 and CDR2 sequences are SNHLY and FYNNEI. This CDR3 region has 16 residues. This CDR3 is CASSEGGRGPGDEQYF. DNA for the CDR3: TGTGCCAGCAGTGAAGGGGGGCGGGGGCCCGGGGACGAGCAGTACTTC.